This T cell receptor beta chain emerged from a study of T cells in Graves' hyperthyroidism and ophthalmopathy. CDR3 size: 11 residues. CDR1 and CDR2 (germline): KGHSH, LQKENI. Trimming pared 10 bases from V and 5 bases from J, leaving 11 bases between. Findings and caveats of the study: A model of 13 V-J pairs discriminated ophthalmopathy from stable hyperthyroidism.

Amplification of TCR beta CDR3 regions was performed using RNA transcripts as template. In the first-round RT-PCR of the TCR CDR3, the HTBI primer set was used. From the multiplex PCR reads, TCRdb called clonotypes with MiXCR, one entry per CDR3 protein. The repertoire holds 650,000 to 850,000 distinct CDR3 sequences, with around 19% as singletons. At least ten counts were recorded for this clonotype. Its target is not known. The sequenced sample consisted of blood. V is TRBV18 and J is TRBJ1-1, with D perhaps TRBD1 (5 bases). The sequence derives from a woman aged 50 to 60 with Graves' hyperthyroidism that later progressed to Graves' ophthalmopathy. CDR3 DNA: TGTGCCACCGCGGGGGAGACTGAAGCTTTCTTT. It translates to CATAGETEAFF.